These 9 T cell receptor beta chains came from one sample sequenced in a study of human thymus T cells. Clones were sequenced by immunoSEQ multiplex PCR, and TCRdb holds only the in-frame ones, with some missing. The sample lists tens of thousands of clones; just over 95% were seen once. Thymic material originated from resections removed in the course of corrective heart surgery. The specimen was thymus tissue. All receptors come from a boy under two years old with a congenital heart defect but otherwise immunologically healthy.

This chain links TRBV19 with TRBJ2-1; TRBD1 agrees at 11 bases. Trimming at V came to 6 bases and at J to 7 bases, leaving 8 bases not matched to a gene. CDR3 length: 15 amino acids. Germline CDR1 LNHDA, CDR2 SQIVND (reference sequence). The CDR3 spells CASSTGQGAMNEQFF. The CDR3 nucleotides read TGTGCCAGTAGCACTGGACAGGGGGCGATGAATGAGCAGTTCTTC.

The J gene is TRBJ2-1, the V gene TRBV7-2, with D perhaps TRBD2 (6 bases). Trimming stripped 1 base from V and 8 bases from J, with 12 bases between. The germline gives CDR1 SGHTA, CDR2 FQGNSA. The CDR3 is 14 residues long. CDR3 region: CASSLDGSADEQFF. The CDR3 DNA follows: TGTGCCAGCAGCTTAGACGGGAGTGCGGATGAGCAGTTCTTC.

The gene calls are TRBV5-4 and TRBJ2-7, with a possible D match to TRBD1 (6 bases). The CDR3 spans 18 residues. Trimming cost V 0 bases and J 2 bases, with 21 bases left between them. Germline CDR1 SGHNT, CDR2 YYREEE (reference sequence). Here the CDR3 reads CASSLAGKGQGNTYEQYF. DNA of the CDR3: TGTGCCAGCAGCTTGGCCGGGAAAGGGCAGGGGAATACCTACGAGCAGTACTTC. The variable domain in full, completed from reference TRBV5-4 and TRBJ2-7, reads ETGVTQSPTHLIKTRGQQVTLRCSSQSGHNTVSWYQQALGQGPQFIFQYYREEENGRGNFPPRFSGLQFPNYSSELNVNALELDDSALYLCASSLAGKGQGNTYEQYFGPGTRLTVT.

This clone appeared a single time. The V call is TRBV7-2, the J call TRBJ2-2; unclear D gene. The CDR3 runs 15 residues. V lost 1 base and J lost 7, with 13 bases in between. Germline V gene sequence: CDR1 SGHTA, CDR2 FQGNSA. The CDR3 nucleotides are TGTGCCAGCAGCTTAGTGGGTCTAAGGGACGGGGAGCTGTTTTTT. This codes for CASSLVGLRDGELFF.

The chain employs TRBV7-9 and TRBJ2-1; D perhaps matches TRBD1 (6 bases). The CDR3 totals 15 residues. The ends were cut back, 5 bases at V and 8 bases at J, with 19 bases in the middle. Germline V CDR1 and CDR2: SEHNR, FQNEAQ (reference sequence). CDR3 coding DNA: TGTGCCAGCAGCATGCTTGAACAGGGAATCCATGAGCAGTTCTTC. Amino acids: CASSMLEQGIHEQFF.

CDR3 loop: CASSSPAANTGELFF. The CDR3 bases are TGTGCCAGCAGCTCCCCCGCAGCGAACACCGGGGAGCTGTTTTTT. This chain connects TRBV5-4 to TRBJ2-2; D uncertain. This CDR3 has 15 residues. Trimming cost V 3 bases and J 0 bases, with 9 bases left between them. Germline V gene sequence: CDR1 SGHNT, CDR2 YYREEE (reference sequence).

The rearrangement joins TRBV6-1 to TRBJ1-5, with D unclear. V lost 4 bases, J lost 3 bases, and 16 bases lay in between. The CDR3 sequence is 16 residues long. Germline V gene sequence: CDR1 MNHNS, CDR2 SASEGT. The CDR3 loop reads CASSAAGTALNQPQHF. DNA for the CDR3: TGTGCCAGCAGTGCGGCGGGAACGGCCCTCAATCAGCCCCAGCATTTT.

This chain connects TRBV6-1 to TRBJ2-1; 11 nucleotides agree with TRBD2. The germline V gene encodes CDR1 MNHNS and CDR2 SASEGT. This CDR3 is built from 14 residues. V shed 6 bases and J 5 bases; nucleotides not matched to a gene: 3. The CDR3 sequence is CASRGTSGNNEQFF. The CDR3 coding sequence is TGTGCCAGCAGAGGGACTAGCGGAAACAATGAGCAGTTCTTC.

The chain links TRBV28 to TRBJ2-7; D remains ambiguous. The CDR3 extends over 18 amino acids. V was clipped by 5 bases and J by 0 bases, with 23 bases between them. Germline assignment: CDR1 MDHEN and CDR2 SYDVKM. In nucleotides, the CDR3 is TGTGCCAGCAGTGAGGCCATCCAGGATATCAGGAGCTCCTACGAGCAGTACTTC. Its translation: CASSEAIQDIRSSYEQYF.